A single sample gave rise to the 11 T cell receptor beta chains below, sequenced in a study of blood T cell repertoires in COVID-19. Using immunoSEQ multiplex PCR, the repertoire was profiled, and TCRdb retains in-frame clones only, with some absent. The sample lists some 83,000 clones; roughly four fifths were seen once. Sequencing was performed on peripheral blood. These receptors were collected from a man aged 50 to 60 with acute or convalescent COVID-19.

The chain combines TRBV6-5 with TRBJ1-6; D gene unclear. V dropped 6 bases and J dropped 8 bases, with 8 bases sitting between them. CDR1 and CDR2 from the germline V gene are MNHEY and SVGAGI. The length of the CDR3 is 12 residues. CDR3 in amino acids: CASREMDSPLHF. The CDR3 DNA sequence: TGTGCCAGCAGGGAGATGGATTCACCCCTCCACTTT.

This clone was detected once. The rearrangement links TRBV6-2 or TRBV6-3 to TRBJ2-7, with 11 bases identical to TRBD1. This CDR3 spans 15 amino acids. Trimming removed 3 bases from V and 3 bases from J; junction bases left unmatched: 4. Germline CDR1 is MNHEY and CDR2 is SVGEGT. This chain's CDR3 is CASSYSGTGGYEQYF. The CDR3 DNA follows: TGTGCCAGCAGTTATTCCGGGACAGGGGGCTACGAGCAGTACTTC.

The DNA for the CDR3 is TGTGCCAGCAGTTCCCGGGACAGGCAAGAGACCCAGTACTTC. This gives the protein CASSSRDRQETQYF. The V call is TRBV27, the J call TRBJ2-5; 8 bases line up with TRBD1. With V trimmed by 4 bases and J by 2 bases, 3 bases remained unmatched. The CDR3 runs 14 residues. Germline V CDR1 and CDR2: MNHEY, SMNVEV (reference sequence).

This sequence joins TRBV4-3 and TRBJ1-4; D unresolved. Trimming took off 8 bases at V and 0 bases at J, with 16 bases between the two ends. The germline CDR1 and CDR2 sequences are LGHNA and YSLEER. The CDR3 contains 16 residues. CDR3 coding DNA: TGCGCCAGCTCCCGGGGTGCCCAGGCAACTAATGAAAAACTGTTTTTT. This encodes CASSRGAQATNEKLFF.

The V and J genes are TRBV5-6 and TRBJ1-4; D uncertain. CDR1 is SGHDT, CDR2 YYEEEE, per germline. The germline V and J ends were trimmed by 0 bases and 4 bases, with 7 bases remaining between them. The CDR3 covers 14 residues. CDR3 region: CASSLGQYNEKLFF. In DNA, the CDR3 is TGTGCCAGCAGCTTGGGGCAGTATAATGAAAAACTGTTTTTT.

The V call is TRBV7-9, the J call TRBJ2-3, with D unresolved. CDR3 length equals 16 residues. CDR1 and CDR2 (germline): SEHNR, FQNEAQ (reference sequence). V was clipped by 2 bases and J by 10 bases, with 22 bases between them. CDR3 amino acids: CASSLSNYVLARSQYF. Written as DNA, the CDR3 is TGTGCCAGCAGCTTATCGAACTACGTCTTAGCCCGATCGCAGTATTTT. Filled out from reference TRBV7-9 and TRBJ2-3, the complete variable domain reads DTGVSQNPRHKITKRGQNVTFRCDPISEHNRLYWYRQTLGQGPEFLTYFQNEAQLEKSRLLSDRFSAERPKGSFSTLEIQRTEQGDSAMYLCASSLSNYVLARSQYFGPGTRLTVL.

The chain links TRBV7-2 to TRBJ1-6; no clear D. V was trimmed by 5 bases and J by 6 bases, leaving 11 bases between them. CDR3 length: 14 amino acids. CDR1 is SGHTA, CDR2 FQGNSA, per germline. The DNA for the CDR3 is TGTGCCAGCAGCGGGGAGCCACTTAATTCACCCCTCCACTTT. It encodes CASSGEPLNSPLHF.

CDR3 nucleotide sequence: TGTGCCAGCCATGAGGGTAATCAGCCCCAGCATTTT. It is translated as CASHEGNQPQHF. This rearrangement joins TRBV18 to TRBJ1-5; no definite D call. The germline CDR1 and CDR2 sequences are KGHSH and LQKENI. V was shortened by 8 bases and J by 4 bases, with 9 bases between the two germline ends. CDR3 length: 12 residues.

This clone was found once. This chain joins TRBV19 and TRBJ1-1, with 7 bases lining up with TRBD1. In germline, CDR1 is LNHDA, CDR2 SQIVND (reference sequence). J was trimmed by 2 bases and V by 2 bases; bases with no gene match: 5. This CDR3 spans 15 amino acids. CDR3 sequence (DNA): TGTGCCAGTAGTATACAGGGGACAGTTAACACTGAAGCTTTCTTT. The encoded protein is CASSIQGTVNTEAFF.

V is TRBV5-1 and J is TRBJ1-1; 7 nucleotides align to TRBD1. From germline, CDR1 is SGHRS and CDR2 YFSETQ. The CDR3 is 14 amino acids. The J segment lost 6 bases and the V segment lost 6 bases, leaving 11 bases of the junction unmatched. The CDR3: CASTPGQPRAEAFF. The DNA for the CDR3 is TGCGCCAGCACCCCGGGACAGCCGAGGGCTGAAGCTTTCTTT.

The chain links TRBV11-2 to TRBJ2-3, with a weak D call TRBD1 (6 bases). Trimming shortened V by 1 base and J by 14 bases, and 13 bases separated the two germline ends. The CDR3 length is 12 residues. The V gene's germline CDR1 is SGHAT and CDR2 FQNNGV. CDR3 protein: CASSLGGQRAYF. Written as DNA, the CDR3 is TGTGCCAGCAGCTTAGGGGGACAAAGGGCGTATTTT.